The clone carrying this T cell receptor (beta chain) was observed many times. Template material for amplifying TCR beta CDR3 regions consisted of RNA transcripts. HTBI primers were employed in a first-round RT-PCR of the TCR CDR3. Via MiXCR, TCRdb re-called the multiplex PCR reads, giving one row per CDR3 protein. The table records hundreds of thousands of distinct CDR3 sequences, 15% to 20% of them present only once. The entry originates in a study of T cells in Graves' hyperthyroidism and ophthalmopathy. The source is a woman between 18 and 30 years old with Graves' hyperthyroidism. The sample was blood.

CDR3 bases: TGTGCCAGCTCGGCGGGGTTCCAGCAGCCCCAGCATTTT. It yields the protein CASSAGFQQPQHF. The chain is built from TRBV6-1 and TRBJ1-5, with unresolved D. The CDR3 extends over 13 amino acids. With 8 bases removed from V and 7 bases from J, the gap between germline ends came to 15 bases. Germline V gene sequence: CDR1 MNHNS, CDR2 SASEGT.